Each of the 14 T cell receptor beta chains below was sequenced from the same sample in a study of patients and donors after allogeneic stem cell transplantation. TCRdb passed the RT-PCR reads through MiXCR, listing each CDR3 protein once. Here the sample spans 190,000 or so distinct CDR3 sequences, roughly 38% being singletons. The specimen sequenced was blood, either unsorted or a sorted T cell fraction (not recorded which). The receptors originated from a human donor who was either an allogeneic HSCT recipient or a stem cell or donor lymphocyte infusion donor (not recorded which). It is not recorded whose cells these are; they may come from a transplant donor.

V and J are TRBV9 and TRBJ2-1; D is unclear. From germline, CDR1 is SGDLS and CDR2 YYNGEE. The length of the CDR3 is 15 residues. V lost 0 bases to trimming and J lost 1 base, with 8 bases between them. CDR3 region: CASSVDVPSYNEQFF. Written as DNA, the CDR3 is TGTGCCAGCAGCGTAGATGTACCGTCCTACAATGAGCAGTTCTTC.

In this sample, this clonotype turned up a few times. The V gene is TRBV20-1, the J gene TRBJ1-5; weak D call: TRBD1 (5 bases). The CDR3 totals 14 residues. Trimming cost V 3 bases and J 5 bases, with 14 bases left between them. In germline, CDR1 is DFQATT, CDR2 SNEGSKA (reference sequence). The chain's CDR3 is CSARAGNRDQPQHF. In DNA form, the CDR3 reads TGCAGTGCTAGGGCAGGGAACCGGGATCAGCCCCAGCATTTT.

The chain combines TRBV12-3 or TRBV12-4 with TRBJ2-1; D is unresolved. V dropped 5 bases and J dropped 0 bases, with 14 bases sitting between them. CDR3 size: 16 residues. The CDR3 coding sequence is TGTGCCAGCAGTGCCCCGCCTTTAGGCTCCTACAATGAGCAGTTCTTC. Translation: CASSAPPLGSYNEQFF.

On this clonotype itself: This could be a read error, since a much larger clone is one nucleotide away. The chain carries TRBV5-4 and TRBJ1-2; D ambiguous. The V gene's germline CDR1 is SGHNT and CDR2 YYREEE (reference sequence). The CDR3 consists of 12 residues. The V and J ends lost 0 bases and 7 bases respectively, with 7 bases between them. As DNA, the CDR3 is TGTGCCAGCAGCTTGGACAGCTCTGGCTACACCTTC. Its translation is CASSLDSSGYTF.

This clonotype appeared a few times. This rearrangement joins TRBV9 to TRBJ2-2; D not certain. Trimming removed 3 bases from V and 1 base from J, with 13 bases in between. CDR3 length equals 16 residues. The germline V gene encodes CDR1 SGDLS and CDR2 YYNGEE. CDR3 DNA: TGTGCCAGCAGCGCAAGGCAAAAGCTGAACACCGGGGAGCTGTTTTTT. Protein sequence: CASSARQKLNTGELFF.

This clonotype has a handful of counts. The chain joins TRBV6-5 to TRBJ1-4; D unresolved. V was cut by 4 bases and J by 3 bases, with 12 bases left in between. Germline lookup yields CDR1 MNHEY and CDR2 SVGAGI. CDR3 size: 15 residues. CDR3 residues: CASSWLGQPNEKLFF. CDR3 nucleotide sequence: TGTGCCAGCAGTTGGTTAGGGCAGCCTAATGAAAAACTGTTTTTT.

Only a few counts were recorded for this clonotype. The chain combines TRBV20-1 with TRBJ1-6; no firm D call. The CDR3 is made up of 14 amino acids. Germline CDR1 reads DFQATT; CDR2 reads SNEGSKA (reference sequence). Trimming cost V 3 bases and J 2 bases, with 8 bases left between them. CDR3 nucleotides: TGCAGTGCTAGTGAGGCGGCCTATAATTCACCCCTCCACTTT. This codes for CSASEAAYNSPLHF.

The V and J genes are TRBV12-3 or TRBV12-4 and TRBJ2-7; TRBD1 agrees at 7 bases. The V and J ends lost 5 bases and 3 bases, in that order; junction bases with no gene match: 4. CDR3 length: 13 residues. The CDR3 region is CASSPRDSYEQYF. CDR3 nucleotides: TGTGCCAGCAGTCCCCGGGACAGCTACGAGCAGTACTTC.

This chain connects TRBV7-9 to TRBJ1-1; weak D call: TRBD1 (5 bases). Deletions cut 1 base from V and 1 base from J, with 16 bases between. CDR3 size: 17 residues. Germline CDR1 is SEHNR and CDR2 is FQNEAQ (reference sequence). The CDR3 sequence: CASSLDGAETSNTEAFF. CDR3 DNA: TGTGCCAGCAGCTTAGATGGGGCAGAGACTTCGAACACTGAAGCTTTCTTT. Based on the CDR3 plus reference TRBV7-9 and TRBJ1-1, the full variable domain is DTGVSQNPRHKITKRGQNVTFRCDPISEHNRLYWYRQTLGQGPEFLTYFQNEAQLEKSRLLSDRFSAERPKGSFSTLEIQRTEQGDSAMYLCASSLDGAETSNTEAFFGQGTRLTVV.

The V gene is TRBV3-1, the J gene TRBJ1-1, with D unclear. Deletions cut 1 base from V and 4 bases from J, with 7 bases between. This CDR3 comprises 13 residues. The germline V gene has CDR1 LGHDT and CDR2 YNNKEL (reference sequence). The CDR3: CASSQGVGTEAFF. CDR3 sequence (DNA): TGTGCCAGCAGCCAAGGGGTGGGCACTGAAGCTTTCTTT.

This clonotype has more than one count but fewer than ten. The V and J genes are TRBV15 and TRBJ1-3; 9 positions match TRBD1. V gave up 3 bases and J gave up 7 bases; unmatched junction bases: 1. The CDR3 sequence is 13 residues long. Per the germline V gene, CDR1 is LNHNV and CDR2 is YYDKDF (reference sequence). The CDR3 reads CATSRGTGNTIYF. The DNA for the CDR3 is TGTGCCACCAGCAGGGGGACAGGGAACACCATATATTTT.

The chain uses TRBV20-1 and TRBJ1-5; a possible D gene is TRBD1 (6 bases). This CDR3 comprises 13 residues. Trimming took 3 bases from V and 7 from J, leaving 13 bases between them. Germline V gene data show CDR1 as DFQATT and CDR2 as SNEGSKA (reference sequence). CDR3 DNA: TGCAGTGCTAGTAGGGGCAGGGGCCAGCCCCAGCATTTT. Protein product: CSASRGRGQPQHF.

The chain combines TRBV10-3 with TRBJ1-1; TRBD1 matches 9 bases. V shed 6 bases and J 3 bases; nucleotides not matched to a gene: 8. In germline, CDR1 is ENHRY, CDR2 SYGVKD. This CDR3 has 15 residues. CDR3 amino acids: CAISARRDRDTEAFF. The CDR3 region has the DNA TGTGCCATCAGCGCACGCCGGGACAGGGACACTGAAGCTTTCTTT.

In its sample, this clonotype was seen a few times. V is TRBV2 and J is TRBJ1-1; 7 bases are shared with TRBD1. The trim removed 4 bases at V and 5 bases at J, leaving 7 bases unmatched. Germline values: CDR1 SNHLY, CDR2 FYNNEI. The CDR3 has 14 residues. For the CDR3, the DNA is TGTGCCAGCAGTGGATTACAGGGGAGGACTGAAGCTTTCTTT. It specifies CASSGLQGRTEAFF.